What follows are 6 T cell receptor beta chains derived from one specimen sequenced in a study of T cell clonotyping in hematopoietic cell transplantation. Libraries were prepared by immunoSEQ multiplex PCR; TCRdb keeps only in-frame clonotypes and omits some of them. The sample holds about 9,000 clones, roughly nine tenths seen once. The specimen was PBMCs, collected 180 days after allogeneic stem cell transplant. Receptors were obtained from a human patient who had an allogeneic stem cell transplant, so the T cells may come from the graft donor. The donor label of this sample is uncertain. Some clones in this sample may be carry-over from other donors' samples.

This rearrangement joins TRBV4-2 to TRBJ2-7, with 7 bases fitting TRBD1. The germline gives CDR1 LGHNA, CDR2 YNFKEQ. After removal of 6 bases from V and 2 bases from J, the junction contained 7 bases not matched to a gene. This CDR3 comprises 14 residues. CDR3 bases: TGTGCCAGCAGTCCTGACAGGGTCGCCTACGAGCAGTACTTC. Translated, it gives CASSPDRVAYEQYF.

The genes are TRBV7-2 and TRBJ1-2; D gene ambiguous. V was trimmed by 7 bases and J by 2 bases, leaving 14 bases between them. CDR1 and CDR2 (germline): SGHTA, FQGNSA. The CDR3 spans 14 residues. The CDR3 DNA follows: TGTGCCAGCACTAATGGTGGCAAAAACTATGGCTACACCTTC. This gives the protein CASTNGGKNYGYTF.

V is TRBV6-4 and J is TRBJ2-3; TRBD1 is a possible D gene (5 bases). CDR3 length: 15 amino acids. The V gene lost 3 bases and the J gene lost 1 base, with 11 bases spanning the gap. Germline V gene sequence: CDR1 MRHNA, CDR2 SNTAGT. Here the CDR3 reads CASSEGWGGTDTQYF. For the CDR3, the DNA is TGTGCCAGCAGTGAAGGGTGGGGCGGCACAGATACGCAGTATTTT.

The chain employs TRBV5-8 and TRBJ2-3, with unresolved D. The CDR3 totals 15 residues. From germline, CDR1 is SGHTS and CDR2 YDEGEE. The V and J ends lost 2 bases and 0 bases respectively, with 10 bases between them. This CDR3 is CASSLQSLSTDTQYF. For the CDR3, the DNA is TGTGCCAGCAGCTTACAGTCCCTTAGCACAGATACGCAGTATTTT.

This clone was observed once. The chain uses TRBV30 and TRBJ1-5, with D unclear. The CDR3 runs to 12 residues. Trimming took 0 bases from V and 7 from J, leaving 7 bases between them. Germline loops: CDR1 GTSNPN, CDR2 SVGIG (reference sequence). The CDR3 sequence is CAWSVQGQPQHF. The CDR3 nucleotides are TGTGCCTGGAGTGTACAAGGACAGCCCCAGCATTTT.

The chain joins TRBV18 to TRBJ2-1; 13 positions agree with TRBD2. This CDR3 region has 15 residues. Germline V gene lookup returns CDR1 KGHSH and CDR2 LQKENI. V lost 5 bases to trimming and J lost 6 bases; unmatched junction nucleotides: 4. The CDR3 nucleotides read TGTGCCAGCTCATCTACTAGCGGGGGGGCCAATGAGCAGTTCTTC. As protein: CASSSTSGGANEQFF.